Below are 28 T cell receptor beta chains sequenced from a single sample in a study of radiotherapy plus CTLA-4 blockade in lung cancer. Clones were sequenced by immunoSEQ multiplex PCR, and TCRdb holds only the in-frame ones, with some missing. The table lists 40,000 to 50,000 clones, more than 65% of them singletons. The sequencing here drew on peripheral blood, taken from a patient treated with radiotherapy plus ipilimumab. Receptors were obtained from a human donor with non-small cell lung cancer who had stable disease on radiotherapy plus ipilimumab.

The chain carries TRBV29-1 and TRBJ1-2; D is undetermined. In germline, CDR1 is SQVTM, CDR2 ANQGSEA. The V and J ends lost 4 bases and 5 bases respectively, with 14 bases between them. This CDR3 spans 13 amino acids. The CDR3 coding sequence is TGCAGCGTTGGGGGAGACGGATTTTATGGCTACACCTTC. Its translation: CSVGGDGFYGYTF.

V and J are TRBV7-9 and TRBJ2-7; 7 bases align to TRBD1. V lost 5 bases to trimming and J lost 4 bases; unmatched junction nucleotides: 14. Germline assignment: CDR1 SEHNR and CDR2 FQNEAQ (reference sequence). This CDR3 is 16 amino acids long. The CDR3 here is CASSLPRKGGTYEQYF. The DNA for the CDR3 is TGTGCCAGCAGCCTACCACGGAAAGGGGGCACTTACGAGCAGTACTTC.

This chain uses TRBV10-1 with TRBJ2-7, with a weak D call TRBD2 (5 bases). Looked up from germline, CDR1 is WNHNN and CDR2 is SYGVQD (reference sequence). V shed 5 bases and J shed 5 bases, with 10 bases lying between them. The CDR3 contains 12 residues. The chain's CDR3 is CASSPSMDEQYF. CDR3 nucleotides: TGCGCCAGCAGTCCTAGCATGGACGAGCAGTACTTC.

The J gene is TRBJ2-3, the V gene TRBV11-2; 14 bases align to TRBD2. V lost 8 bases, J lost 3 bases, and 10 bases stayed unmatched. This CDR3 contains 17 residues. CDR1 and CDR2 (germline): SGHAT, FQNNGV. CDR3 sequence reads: CASSPRLAGGLTDTQYF. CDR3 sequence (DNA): TGTGCCAGCTCCCCCAGACTAGCGGGGGGGCTAACAGATACGCAGTATTTT. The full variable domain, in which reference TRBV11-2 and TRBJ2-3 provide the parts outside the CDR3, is EAGVAQSPRYKIIEKRQSVAFWCNPISGHATLYWYQQILGQGPKLLIQFQNNGVVDDSQLPKDRFSAERLKGVDSTLKIQPAKLEDSAVYLCASSPRLAGGLTDTQYFGPGTRLTVL.

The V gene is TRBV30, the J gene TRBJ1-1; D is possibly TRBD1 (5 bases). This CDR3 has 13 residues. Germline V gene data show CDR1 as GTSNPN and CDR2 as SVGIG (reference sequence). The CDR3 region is CAGGSGMNTEAFF. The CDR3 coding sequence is TGTGCGGGGGGGTCAGGGATGAACACTGAAGCTTTCTTT.

The CDR3 bases are TGTGCCAGCAGTTTCCCAAGGCGGGGGAGGACGGAGACCCAGTACTTC. Translated, it gives CASSFPRRGRTETQYF. The chain recombines TRBV6-6 with TRBJ2-5; 7 bases agree with TRBD2. The V segment lost 4 bases and the J segment 5 bases; nucleotides outside the gene matches: 13. Germline assignment: CDR1 MNHNY and CDR2 SVGAGI (reference sequence). This CDR3 region has 16 residues.

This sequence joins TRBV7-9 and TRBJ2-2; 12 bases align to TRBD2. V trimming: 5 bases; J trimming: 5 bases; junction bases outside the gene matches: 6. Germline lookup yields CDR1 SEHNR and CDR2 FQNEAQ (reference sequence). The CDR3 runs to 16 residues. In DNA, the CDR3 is TGTGCCAGCAGCCCCCAGACTAGCGGGGGAACCGGGGAGCTGTTTTTT. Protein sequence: CASSPQTSGGTGELFF.

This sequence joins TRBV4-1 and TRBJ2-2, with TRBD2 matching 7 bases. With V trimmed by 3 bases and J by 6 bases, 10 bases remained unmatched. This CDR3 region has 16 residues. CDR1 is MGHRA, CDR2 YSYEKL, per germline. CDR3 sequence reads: CASSQSGAGIPGELFF. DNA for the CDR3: TGCGCCAGCAGCCAGAGCGGGGCGGGCATCCCCGGGGAGCTGTTTTTT.

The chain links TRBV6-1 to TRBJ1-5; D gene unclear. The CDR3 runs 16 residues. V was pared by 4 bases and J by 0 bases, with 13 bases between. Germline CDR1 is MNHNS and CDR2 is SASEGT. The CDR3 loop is CASSARPQDSNQPQHF. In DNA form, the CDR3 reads TGTGCCAGCAGTGCAAGGCCCCAGGATAGCAATCAGCCCCAGCATTTT.

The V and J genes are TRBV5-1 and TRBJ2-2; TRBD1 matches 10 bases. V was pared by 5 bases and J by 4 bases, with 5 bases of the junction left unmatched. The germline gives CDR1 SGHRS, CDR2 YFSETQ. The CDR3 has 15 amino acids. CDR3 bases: TGCGCCAGCAGGCAGGGACAGGGGTTCACCGGGGAGCTGTTTTTT. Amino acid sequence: CASRQGQGFTGELFF.

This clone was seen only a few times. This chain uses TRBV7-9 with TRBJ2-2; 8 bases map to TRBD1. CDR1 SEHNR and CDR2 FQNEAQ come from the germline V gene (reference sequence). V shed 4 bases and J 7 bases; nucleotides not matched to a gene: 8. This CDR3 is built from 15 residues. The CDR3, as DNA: TGTGCCAGCAGCTCCCAGGGGGCGCGGAGCGGGGAGCTGTTTTTT. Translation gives CASSSQGARSGELFF.

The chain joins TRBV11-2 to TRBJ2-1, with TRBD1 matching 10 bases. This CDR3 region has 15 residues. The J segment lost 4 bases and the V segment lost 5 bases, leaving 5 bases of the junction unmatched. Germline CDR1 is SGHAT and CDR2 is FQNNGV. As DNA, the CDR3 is TGTGCCAGCAGCGTGGGACAGGGGCCTTACAATGAGCAGTTCTTC. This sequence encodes CASSVGQGPYNEQFF.

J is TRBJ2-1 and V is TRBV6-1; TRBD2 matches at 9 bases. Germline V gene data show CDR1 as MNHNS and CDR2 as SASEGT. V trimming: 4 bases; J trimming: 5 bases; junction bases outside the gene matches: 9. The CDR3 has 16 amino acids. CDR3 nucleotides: TGTGCCAGCAGTGGGGGAGGGAAGCGGGGGGACAATGAGCAGTTCTTC. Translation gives CASSGGGKRGDNEQFF.

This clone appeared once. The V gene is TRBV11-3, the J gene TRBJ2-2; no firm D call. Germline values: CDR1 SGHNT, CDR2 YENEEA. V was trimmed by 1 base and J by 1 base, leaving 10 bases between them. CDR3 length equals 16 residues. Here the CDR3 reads CASSLVSGKNTGELFF. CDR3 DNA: TGTGCCAGCAGCTTAGTGTCAGGCAAGAACACCGGGGAGCTGTTTTTT.

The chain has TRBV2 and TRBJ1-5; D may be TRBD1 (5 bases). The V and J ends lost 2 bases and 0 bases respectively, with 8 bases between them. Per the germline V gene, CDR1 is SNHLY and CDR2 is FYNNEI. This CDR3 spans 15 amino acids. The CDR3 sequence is CASSEQGYSNQPQHF. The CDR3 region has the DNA TGTGCCAGCAGTGAACAGGGATATAGCAATCAGCCCCAGCATTTT.

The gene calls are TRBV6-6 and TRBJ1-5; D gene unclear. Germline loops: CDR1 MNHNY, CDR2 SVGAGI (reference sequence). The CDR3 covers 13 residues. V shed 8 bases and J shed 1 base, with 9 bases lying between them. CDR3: CASRFESNQPQHF. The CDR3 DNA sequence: TGTGCCAGCCGGTTTGAAAGCAATCAGCCCCAGCATTTT.

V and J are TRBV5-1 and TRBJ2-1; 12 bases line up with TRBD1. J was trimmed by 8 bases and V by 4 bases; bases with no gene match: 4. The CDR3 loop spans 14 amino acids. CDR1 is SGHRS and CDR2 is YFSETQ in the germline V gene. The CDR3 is CASSTGQGAYEQFF. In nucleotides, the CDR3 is TGCGCCAGCAGCACGGGACAGGGGGCCTATGAGCAGTTCTTC. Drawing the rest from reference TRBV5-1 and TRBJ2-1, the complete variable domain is KAGVTQTPRYLIKTRGQQVTLSCSPISGHRSVSWYQQTPGQGLQFLFEYFSETQRNKGNFPGRFSGRQFSNSRSEMNVSTLELGDSALYLCASSTGQGAYEQFFGPGTRLTVL.

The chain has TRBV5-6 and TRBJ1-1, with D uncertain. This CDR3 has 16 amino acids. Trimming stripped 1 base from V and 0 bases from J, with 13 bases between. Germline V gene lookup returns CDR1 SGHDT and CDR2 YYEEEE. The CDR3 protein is CASSLSLKSMNTEAFF. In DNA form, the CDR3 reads TGTGCCAGCAGCTTGAGTCTCAAGAGCATGAACACTGAAGCTTTCTTT.

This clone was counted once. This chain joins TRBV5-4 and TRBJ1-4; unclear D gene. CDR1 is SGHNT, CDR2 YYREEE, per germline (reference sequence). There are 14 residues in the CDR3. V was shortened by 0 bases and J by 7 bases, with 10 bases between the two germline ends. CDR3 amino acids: CASSLVGRGEKLFF. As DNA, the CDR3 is TGTGCCAGCAGCTTGGTGGGTCGGGGTGAAAAACTGTTTTTT. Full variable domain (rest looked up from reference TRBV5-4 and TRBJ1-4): ETGVTQSPTHLIKTRGQQVTLRCSSQSGHNTVSWYQQALGQGPQFIFQYYREEENGRGNFPPRFSGLQFPNYSSELNVNALELDDSALYLCASSLVGRGEKLFFGSGTQLSVL.

CDR3 bases: TGTGCCTGGAGTGTACACCCCGGGACAGGGGGAAACACCATATATTTT. Residues: CAWSVHPGTGGNTIYF. V is TRBV30 and J is TRBJ1-3; TRBD1 matches 9 bases. Germline CDR1 reads GTSNPN; CDR2 reads SVGIG (reference sequence). The CDR3 contains 16 residues. Losses at the gene ends were 0 bases for V and 4 bases for J; bases not matched to a gene: 7.

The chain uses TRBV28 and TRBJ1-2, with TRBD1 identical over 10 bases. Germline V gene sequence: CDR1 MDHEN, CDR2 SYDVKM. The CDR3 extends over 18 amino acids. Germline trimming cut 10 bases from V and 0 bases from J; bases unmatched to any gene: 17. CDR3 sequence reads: CAIGSIKDRGITNYGYTF. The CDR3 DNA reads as TGTGCCATCGGTTCGATTAAGGACAGGGGGATCACTAACTATGGCTACACCTTC.

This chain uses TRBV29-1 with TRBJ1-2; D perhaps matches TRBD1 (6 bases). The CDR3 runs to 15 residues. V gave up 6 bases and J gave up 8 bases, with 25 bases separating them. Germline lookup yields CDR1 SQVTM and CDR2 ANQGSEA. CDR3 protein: CSVMIRTAAPEGYTF. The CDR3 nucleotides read TGCAGCGTGATGATCCGGACAGCCGCCCCGGAGGGCTACACCTTC.

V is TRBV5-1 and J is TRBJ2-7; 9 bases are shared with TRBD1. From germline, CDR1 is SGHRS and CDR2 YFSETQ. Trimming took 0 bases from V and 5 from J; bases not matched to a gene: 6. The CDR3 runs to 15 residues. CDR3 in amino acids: CASSLVGTGINEQYF. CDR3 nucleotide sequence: TGCGCCAGCAGCTTGGTAGGGACAGGGATCAACGAGCAGTACTTC.

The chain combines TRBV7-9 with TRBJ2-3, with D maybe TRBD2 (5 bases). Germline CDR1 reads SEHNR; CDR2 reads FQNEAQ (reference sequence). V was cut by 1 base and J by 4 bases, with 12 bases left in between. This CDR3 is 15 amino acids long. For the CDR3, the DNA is TGTGCCAGCAGCTTAGGGGTAGCGTTCGCAGATACGCAGTATTTT. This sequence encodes CASSLGVAFADTQYF. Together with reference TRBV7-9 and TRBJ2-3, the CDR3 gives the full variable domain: DTGVSQNPRHKITKRGQNVTFRCDPISEHNRLYWYRQTLGQGPEFLTYFQNEAQLEKSRLLSDRFSAERPKGSFSTLEIQRTEQGDSAMYLCASSLGVAFADTQYFGPGTRLTVL.

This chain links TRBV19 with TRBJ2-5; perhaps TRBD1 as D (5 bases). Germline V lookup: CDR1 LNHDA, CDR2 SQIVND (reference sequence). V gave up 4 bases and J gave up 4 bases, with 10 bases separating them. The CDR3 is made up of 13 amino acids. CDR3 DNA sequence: TGTGCCAGTAGTAGGCAGGGCGGAGAGACCCAGTACTTC. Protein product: CASSRQGGETQYF.

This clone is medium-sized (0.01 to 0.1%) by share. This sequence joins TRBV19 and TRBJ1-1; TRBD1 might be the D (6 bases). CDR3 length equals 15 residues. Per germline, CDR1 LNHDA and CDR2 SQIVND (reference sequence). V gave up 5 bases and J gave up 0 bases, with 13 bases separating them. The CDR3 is CASSAGQILNTEAFF. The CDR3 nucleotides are TGTGCCAGTAGTGCCGGACAGATATTGAACACTGAAGCTTTCTTT.

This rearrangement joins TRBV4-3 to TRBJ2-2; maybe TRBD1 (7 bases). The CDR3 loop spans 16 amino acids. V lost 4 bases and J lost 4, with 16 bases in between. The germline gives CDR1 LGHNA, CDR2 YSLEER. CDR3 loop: CASSPRQGAGTGELFF. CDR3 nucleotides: TGCGCCAGCAGCCCTCGACAGGGAGCGGGCACCGGGGAGCTGTTTTTT.

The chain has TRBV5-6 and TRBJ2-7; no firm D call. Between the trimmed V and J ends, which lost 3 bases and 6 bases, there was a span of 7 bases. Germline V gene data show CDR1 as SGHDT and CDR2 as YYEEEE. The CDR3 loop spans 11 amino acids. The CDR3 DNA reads TGTGCCAGCAGCTACAGAACCGAGCAGTACTTC. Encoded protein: CASSYRTEQYF.